The 3 T cell receptor beta chains below were found in one sample sequenced in a study of post-analysis software for immune sequencing data. The antigens for these receptors are not known. Prepared TCR beta cDNA libraries contained unique molecular identifiers. TCRdb recomputed calls from the PCR reads with MiXCR, one row per CDR3 protein. The data contain roughly 430,000 distinct CDR3 sequences, more than 30% of them singletons. Findings of the study overall: Patients showed TRBV5-6, TRBV5-1 and TRBV20-1 among five TRBV segments more frequent than in controls.

The sequencing sample was made of blood. Receptor source: a girl between 2 and 10 years old with multiple sclerosis.

The CDR3 bases are TGTGCCAGCAGTCCCGCTGGCGGGACCTACGAGCAGTACTTC. Residues: CASSPAGGTYEQYF. The gene calls are TRBV6-4 and TRBJ2-7; the D gene is possibly TRBD2 (6 bases). The CDR3 has 14 residues. Trimming removed 5 bases from V and 2 bases from J, with 13 bases in between. CDR1 and CDR2 from the germline V gene are MRHNA and SNTAGT.

This clonotype was observed a handful of times. V gene TRBV3-1 combines with J gene TRBJ1-5, with a weak D call TRBD1 (6 bases). This CDR3 spans 14 amino acids. Germline CDR1 is LGHDT and CDR2 is YNNKEL (reference sequence). The V end lost 4 bases, the J end lost 4 bases, and 11 bases lay between the germline ends. The CDR3 bases are TGTGCCAGCAGCCGAAGGGGGGGGAATCAGCCCCAGCATTTT. Amino acid sequence: CASSRRGGNQPQHF.

This clonotype was counted only a few times. The chain recombines TRBV7-9 with TRBJ2-7, with TRBD2 matching 12 bases. With 4 bases clipped from V and 3 bases from J, the junction kept 4 bases outside the gene matches. Germline V gene sequence: CDR1 SEHNR, CDR2 FQNEAQ (reference sequence). The CDR3 sequence is 15 residues long. CDR3 DNA: TGTGCCAGCAGCTCCGGACTAGCGGGGATCTACGAGCAGTACTTC. This sequence encodes CASSSGLAGIYEQYF.